By proportion, the clone carrying this T cell receptor (beta chain) is medium-sized. TCRdb re-called clones from the PCR reads using MiXCR. The data show a few thousand clones, about 30% seen once. The sample is drawn from a study of metastatic and nonmetastatic thyroid tumors. Study background: Thyroid patients, malignant and benign, had repertoires compared across blood and tumor or nodule tissue.

Thyroid surgery was performed in patients who had received no treatment beforehand. This CDR3 has 14 residues. Germline-derived CDR1 and CDR2 are SNHLY and FYNNEI. Trimming stripped 8 bases from V and 5 bases from J, with 15 bases between. The chain employs TRBV2 and TRBJ2-2; D uncertain. This receptor was identified in a female donor with papillary thyroid cancer or a benign thyroid nodule (not recorded which). Some clones in this sample may be carry-over from other donors' samples. Sequencing was done on a sample of adjacent normal tissue. The CDR3 coding sequence is TGTGCCAGCGAGGAAGGCCCTTGGACCGGGGAGCTGTTTTTT. The encoded protein is CASEEGPWTGELFF.